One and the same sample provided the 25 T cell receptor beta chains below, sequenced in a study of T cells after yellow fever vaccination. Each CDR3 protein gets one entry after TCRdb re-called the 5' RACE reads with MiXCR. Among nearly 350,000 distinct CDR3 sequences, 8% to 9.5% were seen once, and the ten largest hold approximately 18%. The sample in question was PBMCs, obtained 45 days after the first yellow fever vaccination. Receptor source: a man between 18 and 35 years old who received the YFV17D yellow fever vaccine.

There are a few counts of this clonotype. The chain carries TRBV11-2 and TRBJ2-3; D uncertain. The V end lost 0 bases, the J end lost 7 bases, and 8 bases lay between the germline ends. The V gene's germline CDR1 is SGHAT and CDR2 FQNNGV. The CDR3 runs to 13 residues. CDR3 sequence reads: CASSLDMANTQYF. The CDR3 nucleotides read TGTGCCAGCAGCTTAGATATGGCAAATACGCAGTATTTT.

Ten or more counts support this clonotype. The CDR3 loop reads CATSGLVFHNEQFF. Here the CDR3 DNA reads TGTGCCACCTCGGGACTAGTTTTCCACAATGAGCAGTTCTTC. The chain has TRBV6-5 and TRBJ2-1, with 8 nucleotides matching TRBD2. The germline gives CDR1 MNHEY, CDR2 SVGAGI. V lost 10 bases, J lost 5 bases, and 10 bases stayed unmatched. The CDR3 is 14 amino acids.

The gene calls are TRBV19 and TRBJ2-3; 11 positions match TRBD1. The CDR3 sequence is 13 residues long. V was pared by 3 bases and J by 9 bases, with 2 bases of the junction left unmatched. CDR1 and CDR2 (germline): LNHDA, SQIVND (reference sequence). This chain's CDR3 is CASSMGQGGTQYF. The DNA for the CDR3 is TGTGCCAGTAGTATGGGACAGGGGGGGACGCAGTATTTT.

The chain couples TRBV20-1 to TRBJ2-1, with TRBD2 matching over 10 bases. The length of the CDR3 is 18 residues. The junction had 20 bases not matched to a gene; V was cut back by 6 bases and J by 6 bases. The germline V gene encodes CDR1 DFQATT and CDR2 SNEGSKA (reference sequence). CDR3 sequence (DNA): TGCAGTGCCTTCTCCCGACAGGTGCTTGAGCGGGGGGGCAATGAGCAGTTCTTC. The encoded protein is CSAFSRQVLERGGNEQFF.

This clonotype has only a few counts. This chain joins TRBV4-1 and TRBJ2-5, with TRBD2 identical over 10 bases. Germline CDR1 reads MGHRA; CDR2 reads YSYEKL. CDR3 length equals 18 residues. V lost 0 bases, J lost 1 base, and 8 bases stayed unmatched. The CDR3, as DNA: TGCGCCAGCAGCCAAGAAAGTTTGCTAGCGGGGGTCCAAGAGACCCAGTACTTC. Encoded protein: CASSQESLLAGVQETQYF.

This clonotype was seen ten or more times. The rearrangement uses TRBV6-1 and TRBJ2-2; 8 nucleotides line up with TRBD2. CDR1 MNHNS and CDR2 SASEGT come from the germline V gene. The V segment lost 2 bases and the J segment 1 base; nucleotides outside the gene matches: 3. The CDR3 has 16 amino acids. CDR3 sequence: CASSETGLVNTGELFF. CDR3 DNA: TGTGCCAGCAGTGAAACGGGACTAGTGAACACCGGGGAGCTGTTTTTT.

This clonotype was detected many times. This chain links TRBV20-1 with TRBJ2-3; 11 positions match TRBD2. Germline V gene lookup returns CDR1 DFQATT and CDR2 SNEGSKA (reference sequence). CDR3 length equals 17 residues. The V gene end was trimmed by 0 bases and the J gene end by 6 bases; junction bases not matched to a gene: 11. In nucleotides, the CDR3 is TGCAGTGCTAGAGATCCGGGTAGCGGGGGGGCCGCGGATACGCAGTATTTT. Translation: CSARDPGSGGAADTQYF.

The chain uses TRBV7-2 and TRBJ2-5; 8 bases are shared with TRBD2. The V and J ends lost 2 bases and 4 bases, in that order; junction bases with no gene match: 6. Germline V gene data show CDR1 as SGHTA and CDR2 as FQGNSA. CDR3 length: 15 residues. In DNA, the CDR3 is TGTGCCAGCAGCTTAATCGGGGGGGCTGGAGAGACCCAGTACTTC. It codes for CASSLIGGAGETQYF.

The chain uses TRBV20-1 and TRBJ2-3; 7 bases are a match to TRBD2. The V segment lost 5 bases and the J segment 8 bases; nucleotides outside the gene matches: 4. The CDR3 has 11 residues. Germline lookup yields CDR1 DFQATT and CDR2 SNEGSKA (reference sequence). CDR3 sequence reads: CSASRLATQYF. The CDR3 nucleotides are TGCAGTGCTTCCCGACTAGCTACGCAGTATTTT.

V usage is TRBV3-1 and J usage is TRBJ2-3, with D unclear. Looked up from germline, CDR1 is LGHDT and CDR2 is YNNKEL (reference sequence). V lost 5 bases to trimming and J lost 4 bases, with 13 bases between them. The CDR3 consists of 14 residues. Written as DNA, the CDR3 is TGTGCCAGCAGCGGAAGCCCCCGGGCAGATACGCAGTATTTT. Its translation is CASSGSPRADTQYF.

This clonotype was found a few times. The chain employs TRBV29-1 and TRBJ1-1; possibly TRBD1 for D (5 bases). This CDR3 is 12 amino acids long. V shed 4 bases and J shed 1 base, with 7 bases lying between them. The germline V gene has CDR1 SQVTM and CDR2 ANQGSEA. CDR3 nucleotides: TGCAGCGTTGTGGGGCCGAACACTGAAGCTTTCTTT. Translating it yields CSVVGPNTEAFF.

CDR3 bases: TGTGCCAGCCAAGGACTAGATGATACGCAGTATTTT. Translated, it gives CASQGLDDTQYF. The chain has TRBV10-3 and TRBJ2-3; the match to TRBD2 covers 7 bases. Germline trimming cut 10 bases from V and 6 bases from J; bases unmatched to any gene: 7. Germline lookup yields CDR1 ENHRY and CDR2 SYGVKD. The CDR3 covers 12 residues.

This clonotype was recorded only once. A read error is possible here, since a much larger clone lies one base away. CDR3 nucleotides: TGTGCCAGCACCTCATCTAGGGGTACCTCCCACGAGCAGTACTTC. As protein: CASTSSRGTSHEQYF. V usage is TRBV7-8 and J usage is TRBJ2-7; TRBD1 might be the D (5 bases). This CDR3 region has 15 residues. Germline V gives CDR1 SGHVS, CDR2 FQNEAQ.

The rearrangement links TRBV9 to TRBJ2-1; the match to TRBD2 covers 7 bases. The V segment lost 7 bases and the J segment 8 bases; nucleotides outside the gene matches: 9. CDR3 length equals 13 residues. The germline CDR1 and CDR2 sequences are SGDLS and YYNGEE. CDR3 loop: CASAPGRVDEQFF. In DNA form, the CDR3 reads TGTGCCAGCGCCCCAGGGAGGGTAGATGAGCAGTTCTTC.

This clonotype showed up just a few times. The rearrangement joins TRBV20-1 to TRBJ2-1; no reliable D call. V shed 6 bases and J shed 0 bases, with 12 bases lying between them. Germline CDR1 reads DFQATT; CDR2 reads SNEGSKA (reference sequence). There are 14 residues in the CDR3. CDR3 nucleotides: TGCAGTGCCAACCGACCGGTCTCCTACAATGAGCAGTTCTTC. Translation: CSANRPVSYNEQFF.

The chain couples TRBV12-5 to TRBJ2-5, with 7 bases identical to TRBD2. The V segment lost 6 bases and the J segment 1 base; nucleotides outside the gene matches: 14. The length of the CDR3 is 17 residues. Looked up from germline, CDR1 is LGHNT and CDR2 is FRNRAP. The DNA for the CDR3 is TGTGCTAGTGGCCCCGGGACTACCGGGCCCTTCCAAGAGACCCAGTACTTC. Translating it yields CASGPGTTGPFQETQYF. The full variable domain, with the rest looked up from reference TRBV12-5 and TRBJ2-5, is DARVTQTPRHKVTEMGQEVTMRCQPILGHNTVFWYRQTMMQGLELLAYFRNRAPLDDSGMPKDRFSAEMPDATLATLKIQPSEPRDSAVYFCASGPGTTGPFQETQYFGPGTRLLVL.

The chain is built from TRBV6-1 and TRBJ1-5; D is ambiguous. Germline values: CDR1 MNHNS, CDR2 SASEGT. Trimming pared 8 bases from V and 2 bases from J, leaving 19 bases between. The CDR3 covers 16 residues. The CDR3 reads CASSQRYGEGNQPQHF. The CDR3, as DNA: TGTGCCAGCTCCCAGAGGTACGGGGAAGGCAATCAGCCCCAGCATTTT.

CDR3 coding DNA: TGTGCCAGCACCGCGGACAGGAATAACTATGGCTACACCTTC. It yields the protein CASTADRNNYGYTF. The V call is TRBV6-2 or TRBV6-3, the J call TRBJ1-2; TRBD1 matches at 7 bases. Germline V gives CDR1 MNHEY, CDR2 SVGEGT. The junction had 6 bases not matched to a gene; V was cut back by 7 bases and J by 1 base. CDR3 length: 14 amino acids.

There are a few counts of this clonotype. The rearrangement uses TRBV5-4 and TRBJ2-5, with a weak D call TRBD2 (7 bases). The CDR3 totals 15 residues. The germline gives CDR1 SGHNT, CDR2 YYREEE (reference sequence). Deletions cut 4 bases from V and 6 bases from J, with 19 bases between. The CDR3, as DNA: TGTGCCAGCAGCGCGGCTAGCGGTTGGGGGCAGACCCAGTACTTC. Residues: CASSAASGWGQTQYF.

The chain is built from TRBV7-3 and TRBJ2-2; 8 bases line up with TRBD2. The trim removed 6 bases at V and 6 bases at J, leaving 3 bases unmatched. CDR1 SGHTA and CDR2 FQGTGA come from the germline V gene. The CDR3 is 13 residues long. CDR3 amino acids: CASRLAVPGELFF. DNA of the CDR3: TGTGCCAGCAGACTAGCGGTACCCGGGGAGCTGTTTTTT. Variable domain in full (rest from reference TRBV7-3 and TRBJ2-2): GAGVSQTPSNKVTEKGKYVELRCDPISGHTALYWYRQSLGQGPEFLIYFQGTGAADDSGLPNDRFFAVRPEGSVSTLKIQRTERGDSAVYLCASRLAVPGELFFGEGSRLTVL.

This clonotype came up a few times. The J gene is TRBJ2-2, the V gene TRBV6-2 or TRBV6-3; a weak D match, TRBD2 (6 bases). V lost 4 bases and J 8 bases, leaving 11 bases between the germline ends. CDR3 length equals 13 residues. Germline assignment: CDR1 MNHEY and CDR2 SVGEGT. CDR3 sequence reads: CASSWDFGGELFF. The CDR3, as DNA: TGTGCCAGCAGTTGGGACTTTGGAGGGGAGCTGTTTTTT.

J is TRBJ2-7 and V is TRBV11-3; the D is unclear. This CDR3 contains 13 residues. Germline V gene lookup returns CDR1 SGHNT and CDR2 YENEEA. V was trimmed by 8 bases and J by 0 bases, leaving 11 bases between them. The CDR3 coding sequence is TGTGCCAGCCCCAGGCGGAGCTCCTACGAGCAGTACTTC. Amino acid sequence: CASPRRSSYEQYF.

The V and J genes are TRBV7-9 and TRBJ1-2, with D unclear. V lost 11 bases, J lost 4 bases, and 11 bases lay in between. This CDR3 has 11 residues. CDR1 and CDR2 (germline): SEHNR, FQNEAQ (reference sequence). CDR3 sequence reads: CAGSRSYGYTF. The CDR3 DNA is TGTGCCGGGAGTCGAAGCTATGGCTACACCTTC.

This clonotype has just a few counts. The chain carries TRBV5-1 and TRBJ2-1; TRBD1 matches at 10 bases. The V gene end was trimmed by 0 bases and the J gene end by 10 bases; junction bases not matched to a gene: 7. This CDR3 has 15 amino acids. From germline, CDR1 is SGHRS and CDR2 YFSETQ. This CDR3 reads CASSLVVGQGIEQFF. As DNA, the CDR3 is TGCGCCAGCAGCTTGGTCGTGGGACAGGGGATAGAGCAGTTCTTC.

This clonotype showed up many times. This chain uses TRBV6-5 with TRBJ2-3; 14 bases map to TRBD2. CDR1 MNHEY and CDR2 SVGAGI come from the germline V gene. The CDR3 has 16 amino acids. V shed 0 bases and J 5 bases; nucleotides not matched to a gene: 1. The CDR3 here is CASSYSGLAGGDTQYF. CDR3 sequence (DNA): TGTGCCAGCAGTTACTCCGGACTAGCGGGGGGAGATACGCAGTATTTT.